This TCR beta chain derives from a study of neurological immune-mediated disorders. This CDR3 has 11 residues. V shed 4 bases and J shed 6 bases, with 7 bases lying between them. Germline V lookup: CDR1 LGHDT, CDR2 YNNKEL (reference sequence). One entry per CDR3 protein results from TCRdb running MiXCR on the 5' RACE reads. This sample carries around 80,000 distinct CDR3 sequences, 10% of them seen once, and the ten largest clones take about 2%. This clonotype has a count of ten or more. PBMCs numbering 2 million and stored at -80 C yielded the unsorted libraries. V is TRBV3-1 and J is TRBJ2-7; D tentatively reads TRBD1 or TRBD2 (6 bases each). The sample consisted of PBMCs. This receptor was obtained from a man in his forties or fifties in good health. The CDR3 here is CASSRGAEQYF. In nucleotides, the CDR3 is TGTGCCAGCAGCCGGGGGGCCGAGCAGTACTTC.